These 12 T cell receptor beta chains share one sample of origin, sequenced in a study of HIV-infected patients and healthy controls. Using its own MiXCR run on the 5' RACE reads, TCRdb lists one record per CDR3 protein. The profile shows 70,000 or so distinct CDR3 sequences, about 16% of them singletons. The specimen was CD4+ T cells from blood. The receptor source for this set is a human donor in good health.

The chain is built from TRBV4-1 and TRBJ2-4; 10 nucleotides agree with TRBD2. CDR1 is MGHRA and CDR2 is YSYEKL in the germline V gene. V lost 0 bases to trimming and J lost 1 base; unmatched junction nucleotides: 9. The CDR3 has 19 residues. Written as DNA, the CDR3 is TGCGCCAGCAGCCAAGAGGTTCTAGCGGGAGTTGGCGCCAAAAACATTCAGTACTTC. It yields the protein CASSQEVLAGVGAKNIQYF.

The table lists this clonotype with a few counts. The chain carries TRBV27 and TRBJ1-2; 10 positions match TRBD1. Looked up from germline, CDR1 is MNHEY and CDR2 is SMNVEV (reference sequence). There are 14 residues in the CDR3. V shed 6 bases and J 6 bases; nucleotides not matched to a gene: 7. CDR3 loop: CASSRDRGRDGYTF. The DNA for the CDR3 is TGTGCCAGCAGCCGGGACAGGGGAAGGGATGGCTACACCTTC.

For this clonotype: A read error may be the cause here, since a much bigger clone is one base away. The rearrangement uses TRBV7-2 and TRBJ2-1; 7 nucleotides line up with TRBD1. Germline loops: CDR1 SGHTA, CDR2 FQGNSA. The CDR3 runs to 15 residues. This chain's CDR3 is CASSLGPRGMNEQLF. The DNA of the CDR3 is TGTGCCAGCAGCTTAGGCCCCAGGGGGATGAATGAGCAGCTCTTC.

This clonotype was counted a few times. This chain links TRBV5-4 with TRBJ2-5, with a tentative D call TRBD2 (5 bases). Trimming left V 4 bases short and J 1 base short, with 14 bases between. Germline CDR1 reads SGHNT; CDR2 reads YYREEE (reference sequence). This CDR3 has 15 residues. This chain's CDR3 is CASSRDIRGQETQYF. For the CDR3, the DNA is TGTGCCAGCAGCCGCGACATCCGGGGCCAAGAGACCCAGTACTTC.

The gene calls are TRBV7-2 and TRBJ2-1; D possibly corresponds to TRBD2 (5 bases). From germline, CDR1 is SGHTA and CDR2 FQGNSA. The CDR3 sequence is 15 residues long. V was shortened by 2 bases and J by 7 bases, with 15 bases between the two germline ends. This chain's CDR3 is CASSLTYGLLNEQFF. The CDR3 region has the DNA TGTGCCAGCAGCTTAACTTATGGACTTCTAAATGAGCAGTTCTTC.

In this sample, this clonotype turned up many times. V gene TRBV29-1 combines with J gene TRBJ1-6; TRBD1 matches at 9 bases. In germline, CDR1 is SQVTM, CDR2 ANQGSEA. The ends lost 6 bases at V and 7 bases at J; junction bases unmatched: 7. The CDR3 runs to 14 residues. The CDR3 nucleotides are TGCAGCGTCAAGGGACAGGGTCCCAATTCACCCCTCCACTTT. This translates into CSVKGQGPNSPLHF.

The chain links TRBV12-3 or TRBV12-4 to TRBJ1-6; D not resolved. V lost 1 base and J lost 7, with 8 bases in between. This CDR3 comprises 14 residues. The CDR3, as DNA: TGTGCCAGCAGTTTAGTCCTGGGAAATTCACCCCTCCACTTT. It translates to CASSLVLGNSPLHF.

This clonotype has a count of ten or more. This rearrangement joins TRBV19 to TRBJ2-4; D is ambiguous. The CDR3 extends over 17 amino acids. The germline CDR1 and CDR2 sequences are LNHDA and SQIVND (reference sequence). Trimming cost V 3 bases and J 2 bases, with 17 bases left between them. This CDR3 reads CASSIAPLVSSKNIQYF. In nucleotides, the CDR3 is TGTGCCAGTAGTATTGCCCCCCTCGTAAGTTCCAAAAACATTCAGTACTTC.

The V gene is TRBV20-1, the J gene TRBJ2-7; 10 bases line up with TRBD1. Germline V lookup: CDR1 DFQATT, CDR2 SNEGSKA (reference sequence). V lost 4 bases and J lost 5; bases outside the gene matches: 8. The CDR3 contains 14 residues. CDR3 DNA: TGCAGTGCTATTCGGGGACAGGGGACCGACGAGCAGTACTTC. It codes for CSAIRGQGTDEQYF.

DNA of the CDR3: TGTGCCAGTAGTAATATCGGAGCGAGCTCCTACAATGAGCAGTTCTTC. It yields the protein CASSNIGASSYNEQFF. V gene TRBV19 combines with J gene TRBJ2-1, with D uncertain. CDR3 length: 16 residues. Trimming removed 4 bases from V and 0 bases from J, with 13 bases in between. Germline CDR1 and CDR2: LNHDA and SQIVND (reference sequence). Filled out from reference TRBV19 and TRBJ2-1, the complete variable domain reads DGGITQSPKYLFRKEGQNVTLSCEQNLNHDAMYWYRQDPGQGLRLIYYSQIVNDFQKGDIAEGYSVSREKKESFPLTVTSAQKNPTAFYLCASSNIGASSYNEQFFGPGTRLTVL.

V gene TRBV12-3 or TRBV12-4 combines with J gene TRBJ1-6; 8 nucleotides align to TRBD1. The CDR3 sequence is 13 residues long. The V gene end was trimmed by 6 bases and the J gene end by 9 bases; junction bases not matched to a gene: 4. The CDR3 sequence: CASRRQGSSPLHF. CDR3 bases: TGTGCCAGCAGGAGACAGGGGAGTTCACCCCTCCACTTT.

In this sample, this clonotype turned up a few times. The chain links TRBV7-9 to TRBJ2-7; 8 bases are a match to TRBD1. CDR3 length: 16 amino acids. V lost 4 bases and J lost 3; bases outside the gene matches: 11. Per the germline V gene, CDR1 is SEHNR and CDR2 is FQNEAQ (reference sequence). CDR3 DNA: TGTGCCAGCAGCTCGGACAGGGCACGCTCCTACTACGAGCAGTACTTC. Protein product: CASSSDRARSYYEQYF.